The 18 T cell receptor beta chains presented below share a single source sample, sequenced in a study of T cells after yellow fever vaccination. TCRdb processed the 5' RACE reads anew with MiXCR; each CDR3 protein has one entry. The table has 150,000 to 200,000 distinct CDR3 sequences, 11% seen once. The sequences come from CD8+ T cells sorted from PBMCs, collected 15 days after the yellow fever booster vaccination. The receptors were sampled from a man aged 18 to 30 who received the YFV17D yellow fever vaccine.

This clonotype was found a few times. The chain is built from TRBV20-1 and TRBJ2-7; D might be TRBD1 or TRBD2, each matching 5 bases. The CDR3 sequence is 12 residues long. Trimming stripped 0 bases from V and 6 bases from J, with 9 bases between. The germline V gene has CDR1 DFQATT and CDR2 SNEGSKA (reference sequence). CDR3 DNA: TGCAGTGCTAGAGATGAGGGACGCGAGCAGTACTTC. Its translation: CSARDEGREQYF.

The chain employs TRBV6-5 and TRBJ2-5, with D unclear. The germline gives CDR1 MNHEY, CDR2 SVGAGI. The CDR3 is made up of 16 amino acids. V gave up 3 bases and J gave up 1 base, with 15 bases separating them. The chain's CDR3 is CASSYLIGHPQETQYF. The CDR3 nucleotides read TGTGCCAGCAGTTATCTCATCGGGCACCCCCAAGAGACCCAGTACTTC.

Written as DNA, the CDR3 is TGTGCCAGCAGTCCTCGGGCTAGCGGTTGGTCTAGCACAGATACGCAGTATTTT. Its protein is CASSPRASGWSSTDTQYF. This chain connects TRBV2 to TRBJ2-3, with 7 bases lining up with TRBD2. Germline values: CDR1 SNHLY, CDR2 FYNNEI. J gave up 0 bases and V 5 bases, and 14 bases lay outside the gene matches. The CDR3 is 18 residues long.

The chain employs TRBV5-1 and TRBJ1-2, with a possible D match to TRBD1 (5 bases). The CDR3 length is 16 residues. CDR1 is SGHRS and CDR2 is YFSETQ in the germline V gene. With 0 bases removed from V and 6 bases from J, the gap between germline ends came to 18 bases. As DNA, the CDR3 is TGCGCCAGCAGCTTGGATGAGACAGTTCTTTATAATGGCTACACCTTC. Protein sequence: CASSLDETVLYNGYTF.

This chain uses TRBV27 with TRBJ2-1, with 7 bases that match TRBD1. Per germline, CDR1 MNHEY and CDR2 SMNVEV (reference sequence). V was pared by 3 bases and J by 5 bases, with 13 bases of the junction left unmatched. CDR3 length: 17 amino acids. The CDR3 sequence: CASSLNPRGSWNNEQFF. The CDR3 nucleotides are TGTGCCAGCAGTTTGAACCCCAGGGGGTCGTGGAACAATGAGCAGTTCTTC.

Points on this clonotype: A much larger clone sits a single nucleotide away, making a read error possible. V usage is TRBV25-1 and J usage is TRBJ1-1; D remains ambiguous. The germline V gene has CDR1 MGHDK and CDR2 SYGVNS. V dropped 0 bases and J dropped 10 bases, with 15 bases sitting between them. This CDR3 region has 14 residues. The CDR3 here is CASSEYTTGIVAFF. In DNA form, the CDR3 reads TGTGCCAGCAGTGAATATACTACCGGGATTGTAGCTTTCTTT.

The rearrangement uses TRBV7-6 and TRBJ2-7; 10 nucleotides agree with TRBD1. The V gene end was trimmed by 5 bases and the J gene end by 7 bases; junction bases not matched to a gene: 8. The CDR3 covers 14 residues. CDR1 SGHVS and CDR2 FNYEAQ come from the germline V gene. For the CDR3, the DNA is TGTGCCAGCAGCACCGGGACAGGGGTTTGGGAGCAGTACTTC. It yields the protein CASSTGTGVWEQYF.

This clonotype was detected ten times or more. The V and J genes are TRBV12-3 or TRBV12-4 and TRBJ1-1; no clear D. This CDR3 contains 12 residues. The V and J ends lost 3 bases and 3 bases respectively, with 5 bases between them. This chain's CDR3 is CASSFGDTEAFF. DNA for the CDR3: TGTGCCAGCAGTTTTGGGGACACTGAAGCTTTCTTT.

The J gene is TRBJ2-1, the V gene TRBV7-9; D gene ambiguous. CDR1 and CDR2 (germline): SEHNR, FQNEAQ (reference sequence). Trimming stripped 5 bases from V and 2 bases from J, with 13 bases between. The CDR3 runs 15 residues. CDR3 DNA: TGTGCCAGCAGCGCTCGGACGGGCGCCTACAATGAGCAGTTCTTC. The encoded protein is CASSARTGAYNEQFF.

The chain combines TRBV14 with TRBJ2-7; no definite D call. The CDR3 spans 14 residues. V dropped 4 bases and J dropped 1 base, with 11 bases sitting between them. Germline CDR1 reads SGHDN; CDR2 reads FVKESK. This CDR3 reads CASSLIRTSYEQYF. The CDR3 bases are TGTGCCAGCAGCCTCATTCGGACGTCCTACGAGCAGTACTTC.

This clonotype appeared many times. V is TRBV6-2 or TRBV6-3 and J is TRBJ2-2; D is ambiguous. Trimming took off 0 bases at V and 6 bases at J, with 5 bases between the two ends. The germline V gene encodes CDR1 MNHEY and CDR2 SVGEGT. This CDR3 spans 13 amino acids. The CDR3 reads CASSYSASGELFF. The CDR3 coding sequence is TGTGCCAGCAGTTACTCGGCCTCCGGGGAGCTGTTTTTT.

The CDR3 bases are TGTGCCAGCAGCTCGGCTAGCGGGGGGCTTCAGGAGACCCAGTACTTC. Protein product: CASSSASGGLQETQYF. The V call is TRBV13, the J call TRBJ2-5; 11 nucleotides line up with TRBD2. Germline assignment: CDR1 PRHDT and CDR2 FYEKMQ (reference sequence). V trimming: 4 bases; J trimming: 5 bases; junction bases outside the gene matches: 9. This CDR3 region has 16 residues.

This clonotype showed up many times. The chain has TRBV7-2 and TRBJ2-3; 7 nucleotides match TRBD2. This CDR3 has 12 amino acids. Germline V gene data show CDR1 as SGHTA and CDR2 as FQGNSA. CDR3 coding DNA: TGTTCCTCAGGACTGGGGGGGGATACGCAGTATTTT. It codes for CSSGLGGDTQYF.

The chain links TRBV6-5 to TRBJ2-2; D is ambiguous. CDR1 is MNHEY and CDR2 is SVGAGI in the germline V gene. V lost 4 bases, J lost 4 bases, and 7 bases lay in between. This CDR3 is 13 amino acids long. The CDR3 here is CASSWATTGELFF. The CDR3 nucleotides read TGTGCCAGCAGTTGGGCTACCACCGGGGAGCTGTTTTTT.

V and J are TRBV4-1 and TRBJ1-1; 7 bases agree with TRBD1. V shed 3 bases and J 0 bases; nucleotides not matched to a gene: 7. This CDR3 region has 16 residues. Germline values: CDR1 MGHRA, CDR2 YSYEKL. This CDR3 is CASSHPGGGMNTEAFF. In DNA, the CDR3 is TGCGCCAGCAGCCATCCAGGGGGAGGGATGAACACTGAAGCTTTCTTT.

The chain has TRBV7-2 and TRBJ1-2; TRBD1 might be the D (6 bases). Trimming took 7 bases from V and 5 from J, leaving 23 bases between them. The CDR3 is 16 residues long. CDR1 and CDR2 from the germline V gene are SGHTA and FQGNSA. CDR3 amino acids: CASKSSARGFWYGYTF. The CDR3 DNA is TGTGCCAGCAAGTCCTCGGCTAGGGGGTTTTGGTATGGCTACACCTTC.

The chain combines TRBV6-5 with TRBJ2-2; 12 nucleotides line up with TRBD1. After removal of 5 bases from V and 2 bases from J, the junction contained 3 bases not matched to a gene. The CDR3 runs to 16 residues. CDR1 and CDR2 from the germline V gene are MNHEY and SVGAGI. Here the CDR3 reads CASSTGTGGNTGELFF. The CDR3 region has the DNA TGTGCCAGCAGTACCGGGACAGGGGGCAACACCGGGGAGCTGTTTTTT.

This rearrangement joins TRBV6-5 to TRBJ1-1, with D possibly being TRBD1 (6 bases). V gave up 8 bases and J gave up 10 bases, with 14 bases separating them. The CDR3 has 11 amino acids. Per germline, CDR1 MNHEY and CDR2 SVGAGI. The CDR3 DNA reads as TGTGCCAGCGGCCCTCGGGGGCCAGCTTTCTTT. It yields the protein CASGPRGPAFF.